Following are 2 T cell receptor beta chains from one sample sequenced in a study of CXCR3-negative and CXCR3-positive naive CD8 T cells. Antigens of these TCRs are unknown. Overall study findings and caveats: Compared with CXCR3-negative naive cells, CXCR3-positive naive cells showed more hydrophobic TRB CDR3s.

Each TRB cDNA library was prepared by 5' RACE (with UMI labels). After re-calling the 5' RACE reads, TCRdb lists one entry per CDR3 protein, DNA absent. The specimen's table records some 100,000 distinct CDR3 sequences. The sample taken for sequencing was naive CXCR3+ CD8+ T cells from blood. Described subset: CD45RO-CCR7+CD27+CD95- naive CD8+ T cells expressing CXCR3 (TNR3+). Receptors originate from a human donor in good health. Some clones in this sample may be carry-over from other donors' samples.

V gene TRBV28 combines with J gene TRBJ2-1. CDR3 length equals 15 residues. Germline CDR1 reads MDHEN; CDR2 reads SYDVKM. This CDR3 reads CASPKLTDENNEQFF.

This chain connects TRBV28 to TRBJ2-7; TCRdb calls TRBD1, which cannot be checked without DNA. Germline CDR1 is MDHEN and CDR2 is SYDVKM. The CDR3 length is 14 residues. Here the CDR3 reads CASSSHGTLYEQYF.